This section outlines one T cell receptor beta chain sequence together with its context. This sample is drawn from a study of patients and donors after allogeneic stem cell transplantation. The germline V gene encodes CDR1 KGHSH and CDR2 LQKENI. This CDR3 comprises 15 residues. V shed 4 bases and J 3 bases; nucleotides not matched to a gene: 7. MiXCR, run by TCRdb on the RT-PCR reads, gives a single entry per CDR3 protein. The table has 90,000 to 130,000 distinct CDR3 sequences, approximately 35% seen once. Input material: blood, either unsorted or a sorted T cell fraction (not recorded which). V is TRBV18 and J is TRBJ1-1; 8 bases fit TRBD1. The source is a human donor who was either an allogeneic HSCT recipient or a stem cell or donor lymphocyte infusion donor (not recorded which). It is not recorded whose cells these are; they may come from a transplant donor. This CDR3 reads CASSRQGMKDTEAFF. The DNA for the CDR3 is TGTGCCAGCTCACGACAGGGGATGAAAGACACTGAAGCTTTCTTT.